This T cell receptor beta chain was obtained from a study of beta chain features in type 1 diabetes. Over 95% purity was reached by all sorted populations. Study-wide results and caveats: Fewer insertions but more deletions were seen at VDJ junctions in type 1 diabetes patients. The question of HLA type influencing TCRB rearrangement was one that remained unresolved here. Shortening of TCRB CDR3s, moderate but significant, appeared in all four CD4+ subsets of Type 1 diabetes patients.

A word on this clone: The target antigen is unknown.

The CDR3 sequence is 16 residues long. The V end was cut by 4 bases, the J end by 7 bases, with 20 bases between. Germline-derived CDR1 and CDR2 are SGHAT and FQNNGV. TCRB transcripts that were expressed got sequenced, as all of the isolated RNA had been reverse transcribed. The data were produced by immunoSEQ multiplex PCR, yet TCRdb's version contains in-frame clones alone and is incomplete. Of 810,000 or so clones in the sample, about a sixth are singletons; the top ten hold 0.02% to 0.03%. The sequencing input was naive CD4+ T cells from blood. The rearrangement links TRBV11-2 to TRBJ2-1; TRBD2 is a possible D gene (6 bases). The receptor comes from a woman under 30 in good health. The CDR3 protein is CASSSYGLPRRNEQFF. In DNA form, the CDR3 reads TGTGCCAGCAGCTCATACGGACTACCGAGGAGGAATGAGCAGTTCTTC.